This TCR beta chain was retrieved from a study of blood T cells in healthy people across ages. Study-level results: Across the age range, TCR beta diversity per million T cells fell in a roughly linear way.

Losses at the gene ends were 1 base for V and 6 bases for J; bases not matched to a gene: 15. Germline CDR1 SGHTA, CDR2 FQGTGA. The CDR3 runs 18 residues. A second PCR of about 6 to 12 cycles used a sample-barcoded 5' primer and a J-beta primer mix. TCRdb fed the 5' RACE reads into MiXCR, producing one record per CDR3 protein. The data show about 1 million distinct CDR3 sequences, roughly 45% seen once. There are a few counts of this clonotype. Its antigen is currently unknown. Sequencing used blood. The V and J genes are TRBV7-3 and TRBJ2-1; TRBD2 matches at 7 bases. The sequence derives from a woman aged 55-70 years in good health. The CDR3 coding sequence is TGTGCCAGCAGCTTAAACGGGGGAGGGGCCTTCGGGAGCAATGAGCAGTTCTTC. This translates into CASSLNGGGAFGSNEQFF.